A single sample gave rise to the 26 T cell receptor beta chains below, sequenced in a study of T cell changes during pregnancy in multiple sclerosis. The table came from immunoSEQ multiplex PCR; TCRdb's copy has only in-frame clones and leaves some out. The data contain about 31,000 clones, approximately 90% of them singletons. Source: CD8+ T cells from peripheral blood mononuclear cells, taken in the second trimester of pregnancy. These receptors came from a female donor with multiple sclerosis, enrolled in a pregnancy study.

The genes are TRBV10-2 and TRBJ2-7, with D uncertain. The V gene's germline CDR1 is WSHSY and CDR2 SAAADI. CDR3 length equals 12 residues. Trimming stripped 5 bases from V and 4 bases from J, with 9 bases between. The CDR3 nucleotides are TGCGCCAGCAGTTCCGGGTTTTACGAGCAGTACTTC. This gives the protein CASSSGFYEQYF.

The chain recombines TRBV28 with TRBJ2-4; tentative D call: TRBD2 (5 bases). V was shortened by 4 bases and J by 0 bases, with 10 bases between the two germline ends. In germline, CDR1 is MDHEN, CDR2 SYDVKM. The CDR3 is 15 amino acids. For the CDR3, the DNA is TGTGCCAGCAGTTCAGAGAGGGTAGCCAAAAACATTCAGTACTTC. It yields the protein CASSSERVAKNIQYF.

This chain joins TRBV6-1 and TRBJ2-5; D perhaps matches TRBD2 (5 bases). This CDR3 comprises 14 residues. Germline V gene data show CDR1 as MNHNS and CDR2 as SASEGT. V lost 3 bases to trimming and J lost 0 bases, with 8 bases between them. The CDR3 loop reads CASSDGRDQETQYF. The CDR3 DNA reads as TGTGCCAGCAGTGATGGGCGGGACCAAGAGACCCAGTACTTC.

The J gene is TRBJ2-1, the V gene TRBV7-2, with TRBD2 matching over 9 bases. Trimming took 1 base from V and 3 from J; bases not matched to a gene: 7. CDR3 length: 17 residues. The germline V gene has CDR1 SGHTA and CDR2 FQGNSA. CDR3 region: CASSLGDSGRLYNEQFF. Here the CDR3 DNA reads TGTGCCAGCAGCTTAGGGGATAGCGGGAGACTCTACAATGAGCAGTTCTTC.

The V call is TRBV9, the J call TRBJ2-1; 12 bases match TRBD2. The trim removed 3 bases at V and 6 bases at J, leaving 7 bases unmatched. Germline V gene sequence: CDR1 SGDLS, CDR2 YYNGEE. This CDR3 contains 16 residues. This CDR3 reads CASSDLAGGPGNEQFF. DNA of the CDR3: TGTGCCAGCAGCGACCTAGCGGGAGGGCCGGGCAATGAGCAGTTCTTC.

The V and J genes are TRBV12-5 and TRBJ2-5; tentative D call: TRBD2 (5 bases). Trimming removed 3 bases at V and 13 bases at J, with 12 bases between. From germline, CDR1 is LGHNT and CDR2 FRNRAP. This CDR3 has 11 residues. DNA of the CDR3: TGTGCTAGTGGTTTCACAAGGAGGAGGTACTTC. This translates into CASGFTRRRYF.

This clone was detected only a few times. V usage is TRBV5-1 and J usage is TRBJ1-2; TRBD1 is a possible D gene (5 bases). This CDR3 is built from 13 residues. Germline V gene sequence: CDR1 SGHRS, CDR2 YFSETQ. Trimming removed 7 bases from V and 2 bases from J, with 12 bases in between. The CDR3 region has the DNA TGCGCCAGCCGGGTGACAGAAAACTATGGCTACACCTTC. Translated, it gives CASRVTENYGYTF.

The gene calls are TRBV27 and TRBJ2-1; D may be TRBD1 (5 bases). The CDR3 covers 16 residues. CDR1 and CDR2 from the germline V gene are MNHEY and SMNVEV (reference sequence). V was cut by 5 bases and J by 0 bases, with 14 bases left in between. Here the CDR3 reads CASSPPQGHSYNEQFF. The DNA for the CDR3 is TGTGCCAGCAGTCCTCCCCAGGGCCACTCCTACAATGAGCAGTTCTTC.

This chain connects TRBV28 to TRBJ1-2, with a tentative D call TRBD1 (6 bases). The CDR3 has 13 residues. V shed 6 bases and J shed 4 bases, with 12 bases lying between them. Germline-derived CDR1 and CDR2 are MDHEN and SYDVKM. The CDR3: CASRSTGSYGYTF. The CDR3 DNA sequence: TGTGCCAGCAGGTCTACAGGGTCCTATGGCTACACCTTC.

Of note for this clone: The junction departs from the called germline gene at one end, perhaps through a read error. The V gene is TRBV6-5, the J gene TRBJ1-5; a weak D match, TRBD1 (5 bases). Looked up from germline, CDR1 is MNHEY and CDR2 is SVGAGI. CDR3 length: 14 amino acids. CDR3 DNA sequence: TGTGCCAGCAGCTACTCGGAGGGGAATCAGCCCCAGCATTTT. This codes for CASSYSEGNQPQHF.

The chain has TRBV7-8 and TRBJ1-1, with D maybe TRBD1 (6 bases). The CDR3 loop spans 15 amino acids. CDR1 and CDR2 from the germline V gene are SGHVS and FQNEAQ. V was cut by 1 base and J by 1 base, with 10 bases left in between. In DNA, the CDR3 is TGTGCCAGCAGCTTAGAGGGCAGGGGGAACACTGAAGCTTTCTTT. As protein: CASSLEGRGNTEAFF.

This rearrangement joins TRBV7-6 to TRBJ2-7, with 8 nucleotides matching TRBD1. This CDR3 region has 14 residues. V trimming: 1 base; J trimming: 5 bases; junction bases outside the gene matches: 4. The germline V gene encodes CDR1 SGHVS and CDR2 FNYEAQ. CDR3 sequence reads: CASSLGDRGDEQYF. CDR3 DNA sequence: TGTGCCAGCAGCTTAGGAGACAGGGGCGACGAGCAGTACTTC.

By its share, this clone is medium-sized. V and J are TRBV5-1 and TRBJ2-7; 7 bases are a match to TRBD2. V lost 4 bases to trimming and J lost 4 bases; unmatched junction nucleotides: 20. Germline V gives CDR1 SGHRS, CDR2 YFSETQ. The CDR3 runs 18 residues. CDR3 amino acids: CASSPDGPTSWQRYEQYF. The CDR3 bases are TGCGCCAGCAGCCCGGATGGCCCGACTAGCTGGCAGAGATACGAGCAGTACTTC.

V is TRBV6-1 and J is TRBJ1-1; possible D gene TRBD1, 6 bases. V lost 4 bases, J lost 2 bases, and 11 bases lay in between. Per the germline V gene, CDR1 is MNHNS and CDR2 is SASEGT. This CDR3 is 14 amino acids long. This CDR3 reads CASSVGDINTEAFF. In nucleotides, the CDR3 is TGTGCCAGCAGTGTCGGGGACATCAACACTGAAGCTTTCTTT.

The chain uses TRBV6-5 and TRBJ1-5, with D possibly matching TRBD1 (6 bases). With 6 bases removed from V and 7 bases from J, the gap between germline ends came to 16 bases. This CDR3 is built from 14 residues. CDR1 and CDR2 (germline): MNHEY, SVGAGI. The CDR3 DNA follows: TGTGCCAGCAGCCAAATGGGGGCCCGACAGCCCCAGCATTTT. As protein: CASSQMGARQPQHF.

This chain connects TRBV5-1 to TRBJ2-3; 10 positions agree with TRBD2. In germline, CDR1 is SGHRS, CDR2 YFSETQ. The CDR3 loop spans 15 amino acids. Unmatched junction bases numbered 5, after V lost 3 bases and J lost 4 bases. CDR3 loop: CASSSPSGSPDTQYF. The CDR3 region has the DNA TGCGCCAGCAGCTCTCCTAGCGGGAGCCCAGATACGCAGTATTTT. Full variable domain (missing parts from reference TRBV5-1 and TRBJ2-3): KAGVTQTPRYLIKTRGQQVTLSCSPISGHRSVSWYQQTPGQGLQFLFEYFSETQRNKGNFPGRFSGRQFSNSRSEMNVSTLELGDSALYLCASSSPSGSPDTQYFGPGTRLTVL.

This clone appeared once. The chain links TRBV27 to TRBJ2-7; TRBD2 matches at 11 bases. V was pared by 7 bases and J by 2 bases, with 7 bases of the junction left unmatched. This CDR3 is 15 amino acids long. Germline CDR1 and CDR2: MNHEY and SMNVEV (reference sequence). The CDR3 loop reads CASIGLAGGTYEQYF. CDR3 sequence (DNA): TGTGCCAGCATTGGTCTAGCGGGAGGTACCTACGAGCAGTACTTC.

The chain recombines TRBV5-1 with TRBJ2-7; 9 bases are a match to TRBD2. Trimming cost V 0 bases and J 6 bases; bases outside gene matches: 19. The CDR3 sequence is 19 residues long. Germline V lookup: CDR1 SGHRS, CDR2 YFSETQ. The CDR3 reads CASSLVDRSIAGELGEQYF. CDR3 DNA: TGCGCCAGCAGCTTGGTTGATCGTTCTATAGCGGGAGAATTGGGCGAGCAGTACTTC.

Only a few counts were recorded for this clone. The chain employs TRBV6-5 and TRBJ1-2, with TRBD1 identical over 7 bases. Germline loops: CDR1 MNHEY, CDR2 SVGAGI. The CDR3 spans 13 residues. Trimming at V came to 7 bases and at J to 4 bases, leaving 6 bases not matched to a gene. CDR3 sequence (DNA): TGTGCCAGCACCTTCCGGGACAGCTATGGCTACACCTTC. Amino acids: CASTFRDSYGYTF.

The rearrangement uses TRBV6-5 and TRBJ1-1; D is ambiguous. The CDR3 covers 13 residues. In germline, CDR1 is MNHEY, CDR2 SVGAGI. V lost 5 bases, J lost 3 bases, and 10 bases lay in between. As DNA, the CDR3 is TGTGCCAGCAGTAGTAACTTGGACACTGAAGCTTTCTTT. As protein: CASSSNLDTEAFF.

The chain recombines TRBV5-1 with TRBJ1-5, with TRBD1 matching 9 bases. Germline loops: CDR1 SGHRS, CDR2 YFSETQ. The CDR3 consists of 15 residues. Trimming cost V 3 bases and J 8 bases; bases outside gene matches: 9. The CDR3, as DNA: TGCGCCAGCAGCTCAGGGACAGGGAAGAGGGAGCCCCAGCATTTT. This gives the protein CASSSGTGKREPQHF.

The chain recombines TRBV4-2 with TRBJ2-1; 10 bases align to TRBD2. This CDR3 region has 16 residues. The V gene's germline CDR1 is LGHNA and CDR2 YNFKEQ. V lost 0 bases and J lost 10; bases outside the gene matches: 9. The CDR3 sequence is CASSQEFQAGGSEQFF. As DNA, the CDR3 is TGTGCCAGCAGCCAAGAGTTTCAAGCGGGAGGGAGCGAGCAGTTCTTC.

The chain uses TRBV4-1 and TRBJ2-7; D is perhaps TRBD1 (6 bases). V lost 4 bases and J lost 5, with 18 bases in between. This CDR3 comprises 15 residues. Germline V CDR1 and CDR2: MGHRA, YSYEKL. The CDR3 reads CASSPIQGDKHEQYF. The CDR3 region has the DNA TGCGCCAGCAGCCCGATACAGGGCGACAAGCACGAGCAGTACTTC.

The chain links TRBV23-1 to TRBJ1-3; 7 positions agree with TRBD1. TRBV23-1 is classed as an ORF, of uncertain function. V shed 6 bases and J 2 bases; nucleotides not matched to a gene: 4. The CDR3 length is 14 residues. The CDR3 DNA follows: TGCGCCAGCAGGTACAGGGGAGCTGGAAACACCATATATTTT. Translated: CASRYRGAGNTIYF.

The chain links TRBV4-1 to TRBJ1-2, with 10 bases that match TRBD1. In germline, CDR1 is MGHRA, CDR2 YSYEKL. Germline trimming cut 5 bases from V and 7 bases from J; bases unmatched to any gene: 10. This CDR3 has 15 amino acids. The CDR3 is CASSTSTGGYGGYTF. The CDR3 coding sequence is TGCGCCAGCAGCACGTCGACAGGGGGCTACGGTGGCTACACCTTC.

This chain connects TRBV7-9 to TRBJ1-1; D unclear. V shed 2 bases and J shed 1 base, with 11 bases lying between them. Per the germline V gene, CDR1 is SEHNR and CDR2 is FQNEAQ (reference sequence). The length of the CDR3 is 15 residues. In nucleotides, the CDR3 is TGTGCCAGCAGCTTATTCATTGGCCGGAACACTGAAGCTTTCTTT. This translates into CASSLFIGRNTEAFF.